Sequencing of this TCR beta chain was carried out in a study of shared clonotypes between healthy human individuals. J was trimmed by 8 bases and V by 4 bases; bases with no gene match: 8. CDR3 length equals 15 residues. Germline V gives CDR1 MGHRA, CDR2 YSYEKL. This table comes from immunoSEQ multiplex PCR, and its TCRdb copy is limited to in-frame clones, with some not included. The sample records about 180,000 clones, 90% to 95% being singletons. Overall study findings and caveats: On the whole, naive subsets had larger estimated richness than memory subsets had. The study found lower generation probabilities in non-shared clonotypes than in those shared by all four donors.

Healthy HIV-negative adults without recent acute infections or vaccinations served as donors. With regard to this clone: Its antigen is undetermined.

The clonotype was recovered from a woman under 40 in good health. Material: naive CD4+ T cells sorted from blood. Subset here: CD45RA+ positively selected. V gene TRBV4-1 combines with J gene TRBJ2-1; 10 nucleotides match TRBD2. CDR3 loop: CASSLQAGGGYEQFF. CDR3 nucleotides: TGCGCCAGCAGCCTTCAAGCGGGAGGGGGATATGAGCAGTTCTTC.